This passage covers 4 T cell receptor beta chains from one sample sequenced in a study of molecular identifiers for immune sequencing clone quantification. In TCRdb, the PCR reads were re-called with MiXCR into one record per CDR3 protein. The sample lists under 650,000 distinct CDR3 sequences; about 20% were seen once. The sample was naive CD8+ T cells from blood, with Jurkat cell RNA spiked in. Documented subset: FACS-sorted CD8+CD4-CCR7+CD45RA+ naive T cells. The receptors were sampled from a human donor in good health. Some libraries in this study had Jurkat cell RNA spiked in.

This clonotype was seen many times. This sequence joins TRBV28 and TRBJ2-3, with D possibly matching TRBD2 (6 bases). The CDR3 is made up of 12 amino acids. Germline assignment: CDR1 MDHEN and CDR2 SYDVKM. V gave up 3 bases and J gave up 9 bases, with 10 bases separating them. This CDR3 reads CASSLEGLTQYF. The CDR3 nucleotides read TGTGCCAGCAGTTTGGAGGGATTGACGCAGTATTTT.

This clonotype was seen at least ten times. The gene calls are TRBV5-6 and TRBJ2-7; 9 bases are a match to TRBD2. The CDR3 totals 15 residues. With V trimmed by 3 bases and J by 4 bases, 8 bases remained unmatched. From germline, CDR1 is SGHDT and CDR2 YYEEEE. DNA of the CDR3: TGTGCCAGCAGCTCCCCGGGGACTAGCTGGTACGAGCAGTACTTC. It yields the protein CASSSPGTSWYEQYF.

Notes on this clonotype: Since a much larger clone is just one base distant, this may be a read error. The gene calls are TRBV5-8 and TRBJ2-3; D is tentatively TRBD1 or TRBD2 (7 bases each). Germline V gene lookup returns CDR1 SGHTS and CDR2 YDEGEE. The CDR3 loop spans 16 amino acids. CDR3 sequence: CASSLTGRGGTDAQYF. DNA of the CDR3: TGTGCCAGCAGCTTGACTGGCAGGGGGGGGACAGATGCGCAGTATTTT.

Ten or more counts support this clonotype. The chain links TRBV4-1 to TRBJ1-6; D might be TRBD1 (6 bases). The V end lost 1 base, the J end lost 5 bases, and 9 bases lay between the germline ends. Germline lookup yields CDR1 MGHRA and CDR2 YSYEKL. This CDR3 comprises 15 residues. The DNA of the CDR3 is TGCGCCAGCAGCCAAGCAGGGGCTAATAATTCACCCCTCCACTTT. Its translation: CASSQAGANNSPLHF.